The sample holds one count of the clone carrying this T cell receptor beta chain. These data are taken from a study of blood T cell repertoires in COVID-19. Generated by immunoSEQ multiplex PCR, the TCRdb table keeps only in-frame clones and is missing some. The data show 250,000 to 300,000 clones, 80% to 90% seen once. Looked up from germline, CDR1 is MGHRA and CDR2 is YSYEKL. The ends were cut back, 0 bases at V and 8 bases at J, with 4 bases in the middle. The CDR3 runs to 11 residues. The sample consisted of PBMCs or T cells enriched from blood (not recorded which). V is TRBV4-1 and J is TRBJ1-2; D unresolved. The clonotype originates from a woman in her forties or fifties who had recovered from COVID-19. CDR3 nucleotide sequence: TGCGCCAGCAGCCAAGACGGGGGCTACACCTTC. Amino acid sequence: CASSQDGGYTF.